This passage covers 30 T cell receptor beta chains from one sample sequenced in a study of CD8+CD57+ T cells in acquired aplastic anemia. In patients chosen for sequencing, flow cytometry had shown CD8+CD57+ cell expansion. CDR3 and TCR beta VDJ profiling relied on genomic DNA as the template. TCRdb redid the calling of the reads with MiXCR, one entry per CDR3 protein. The sample shows hundreds of thousands of distinct CDR3 sequences, roughly a third of them seen only once. The sample consisted of sorted CD4+, CD8+, or CD8+CD57+ T cells (not recorded which) from PBMCs. These TCRs come from a human donor with aplastic anemia.

J is TRBJ1-1 and V is TRBV2; no firm D call. Germline V gene data show CDR1 as SNHLY and CDR2 as FYNNEI. This CDR3 region has 15 residues. V lost 3 bases and J lost 3, with 14 bases in between. For the CDR3, the DNA is TGTGCCAGCAGTGAGATGATCCCGAGGGACACTGAAGCTTTCTTT. Protein: CASSEMIPRDTEAFF.

This sequence joins TRBV9 and TRBJ2-1; tentative D call: TRBD2 (6 bases). Germline CDR1 and CDR2: SGDLS and YYNGEE. The CDR3 is 16 residues long. Trimming left V 4 bases short and J 4 bases short, with 18 bases between. CDR3 residues: CASSRGLSGDYNEQFF. For the CDR3, the DNA is TGTGCCAGCAGCCGGGGACTTAGCGGAGATTACAATGAGCAGTTCTTC.

This clonotype has at least ten counts. The chain has TRBV3-1 and TRBJ2-3; D not certain. The CDR3 runs to 15 residues. CDR1 is LGHDT and CDR2 is YNNKEL in the germline V gene (reference sequence). V lost 3 bases to trimming and J lost 0 bases, with 10 bases between them. In DNA form, the CDR3 reads TGTGCCAGCAGCCATGGCTATACTAGCACAGATACGCAGTATTTT. As protein: CASSHGYTSTDTQYF.

This clonotype showed up just a few times. This chain links TRBV4-1 with TRBJ1-2; D gene uncertain. Germline CDR1 reads MGHRA; CDR2 reads YSYEKL. CDR3 size: 15 residues. Trimming took 2 bases from V and 1 from J, leaving 11 bases between them. The CDR3: CASSQPTQINYGYTF. The DNA of the CDR3 is TGCGCCAGCAGCCAACCGACCCAGATTAACTATGGCTACACCTTC.

This clonotype appeared many times. The J gene is TRBJ1-5, the V gene TRBV19, with D uncertain. With 3 bases removed from V and 0 bases from J, the gap between germline ends came to 12 bases. Germline V lookup: CDR1 LNHDA, CDR2 SQIVND (reference sequence). This CDR3 is built from 16 residues. The CDR3 region has the DNA TGTGCCAGTAGTATTATAAGGATGATTAGCAATCAGCCCCAGCATTTT. This gives the protein CASSIIRMISNQPQHF.

The chain uses TRBV6-2 or TRBV6-3 and TRBJ1-1; the D is unclear. The V and J ends lost 4 bases and 1 base respectively, with 7 bases between them. CDR1 and CDR2 from the germline V gene are MNHEY and SVGEGT. The length of the CDR3 is 13 residues. The CDR3 here is CASSSTTNTEAFF. DNA of the CDR3: TGTGCCAGCAGTTCCACGACGAACACTGAAGCTTTCTTT.

Many counts were recorded for this clonotype. The gene calls are TRBV10-3 and TRBJ1-1; no firm D call. The V and J ends lost 2 bases and 5 bases respectively, with 6 bases between them. The germline gives CDR1 ENHRY, CDR2 SYGVKD. CDR3 length: 12 residues. CDR3 loop: CAISEGATEAFF. CDR3 in DNA: TGTGCCATCAGTGAGGGCGCAACTGAAGCTTTCTTT.

A few counts support this clonotype. The J gene is TRBJ2-7, the V gene TRBV20-1, with D unclear. Germline CDR1 reads DFQATT; CDR2 reads SNEGSKA (reference sequence). This CDR3 region has 13 residues. Here the CDR3 DNA reads TGCAGCGCGACCGCCCTGACCCCCTACGAGCAGTACTTC. It yields the protein CSATALTPYEQYF.

V is TRBV24-1 and J is TRBJ2-1; D unresolved. CDR1 is KGHDR and CDR2 is SFDVKD in the germline V gene. The CDR3 is 13 amino acids. Trimming took 5 bases from V and 7 from J, leaving 11 bases between them. The chain's CDR3 is CATSVLGGNEQFF. The CDR3 DNA follows: TGTGCCACCAGTGTCCTAGGTGGGAATGAGCAGTTCTTC.

This clonotype was found many times. The V gene is TRBV7-9, the J gene TRBJ1-2; 8 bases line up with TRBD1. Trimming cost V 5 bases and J 8 bases; bases outside gene matches: 4. Germline assignment: CDR1 SEHNR and CDR2 FQNEAQ (reference sequence). The CDR3 extends over 12 amino acids. The CDR3 region is CASSPGTGGYTF. DNA of the CDR3: TGTGCCAGCAGCCCGGGGACAGGCGGCTACACCTTC.

The rearrangement uses TRBV7-9 and TRBJ2-7, with no clear D. V gave up 1 base and J gave up 1 base, with 14 bases separating them. Per the germline V gene, CDR1 is SEHNR and CDR2 is FQNEAQ (reference sequence). This CDR3 region has 16 residues. CDR3: CASSLVSSVQSYEQYF. DNA for the CDR3: TGTGCCAGCAGCTTAGTCTCGTCGGTTCAATCCTACGAGCAGTACTTC.

The rearrangement joins TRBV9 to TRBJ2-4; D unclear. Germline V CDR1 and CDR2: SGDLS, YYNGEE. V was clipped by 4 bases and J by 13 bases, with 9 bases between them. The CDR3 has 10 amino acids. The CDR3 DNA reads as TGTGCCAGCAGCCCAACCATACAGTACTTC. Protein product: CASSPTIQYF.

V is TRBV20-1 and J is TRBJ2-7, with TRBD2 matching over 9 bases. The CDR3 extends over 14 amino acids. V shed 3 bases and J 0 bases; nucleotides not matched to a gene: 3. Germline CDR1 reads DFQATT; CDR2 reads SNEGSKA (reference sequence). The CDR3 DNA reads as TGCAGTGCTAGGACTAGCGGAAACTCCTACGAGCAGTACTTC. The encoded protein is CSARTSGNSYEQYF.

The rearrangement links TRBV20-1 to TRBJ2-4, with D maybe TRBD2 (6 bases). V lost 6 bases, J lost 4 bases, and 19 bases lay in between. Germline values: CDR1 DFQATT, CDR2 SNEGSKA (reference sequence). CDR3 length equals 15 residues. The CDR3 DNA follows: TGCAGTGCGGACGAATCGGGGGATAATAAAAACATTCAGTACTTC. It translates to CSADESGDNKNIQYF.

V usage is TRBV12-3 or TRBV12-4 and J usage is TRBJ2-3, with TRBD1 identical over 9 bases. This CDR3 is built from 17 residues. Losses at the gene ends were 7 bases for V and 2 bases for J; bases not matched to a gene: 13. The CDR3 region has the DNA TGTGCCAGCATCCCACCAGGGACAGGGCTCGACACAGATACGCAGTATTTT. It specifies CASIPPGTGLDTDTQYF.

A word on this clonotype: One end of the junction is discordant with germline, which a read error may explain. The chain carries TRBV6-1 and TRBJ2-2; D may be TRBD2 (6 bases). The length of the CDR3 is 16 residues. Germline V CDR1 and CDR2: MNHNS, SASEGT. The CDR3 loop reads CASSPEGLLNTGELLF. The CDR3 DNA reads as TGTGCCAGCAGTCCAGAGGGACTTCTAAACACCGGGGAGCTGCTTTTT.

The chain links TRBV3-1 to TRBJ1-5; a possible D gene is TRBD1 (6 bases). This CDR3 spans 16 amino acids. Trimming took off 3 bases at V and 7 bases at J, with 19 bases between the two ends. Per the germline V gene, CDR1 is LGHDT and CDR2 is YNNKEL (reference sequence). This CDR3 reads CASSQNDRRGSQPQHF. Here the CDR3 DNA reads TGTGCCAGCAGCCAGAACGACAGGCGGGGATCCCAGCCCCAGCATTTT.

As for this clonotype: A read error is possible here, since a much larger clone lies one base away. This chain uses TRBV29-1 with TRBJ1-1, with D perhaps matching TRBD1 (5 bases). Trimming removed 5 bases from V and 4 bases from J, with 11 bases in between. The CDR3 runs 12 residues. Looked up from germline, CDR1 is SQVTM and CDR2 is ANQGSEA. The CDR3 nucleotides read TGCAGCGTTCTGGCAGGGATCACTGAAGCTTTCTTT. It specifies CSVLAGITEAFF.

This chain joins TRBV29-1 and TRBJ1-1; D ambiguous. Germline-derived CDR1 and CDR2 are SQVTM and ANQGSEA. V shed 4 bases and J shed 5 bases, with 8 bases lying between them. This CDR3 is built from 11 residues. As DNA, the CDR3 is TGCAGCGTTGCACTCGAAACTGAAGCTTTCTTT. Its protein product is CSVALETEAFF.

This clonotype was counted only a few times. A junction boundary mismatches the germline segment, possibly from a read error. This sequence joins TRBV2 and TRBJ1-6; D ambiguous. From germline, CDR1 is SNHLY and CDR2 FYNNEI. CDR3 size: 16 residues. The CDR3 DNA reads as TGTGCCAGCATGACGGAGGGAGGGTCCTATAATTCACCCCCCCACTTT. It is translated as CASMTEGGSYNSPPHF.

This clonotype was counted ten times or more. This sequence joins TRBV19 and TRBJ1-1; D uncertain. This CDR3 has 14 amino acids. Germline V gene data show CDR1 as LNHDA and CDR2 as SQIVND (reference sequence). The V end was cut by 11 bases, the J end by 1 base, with 17 bases between. CDR3 in DNA: TGTGCCTCACACGGAGGTTTACCGAACACTGAAGCTTTCTTT. Encoded protein: CASHGGLPNTEAFF.

This clonotype has ten or more counts. CDR3 sequence reads: CASKTQDKSYEQYF. The DNA for the CDR3 is TGTGCCAGTAAAACGCAGGACAAGTCCTACGAGCAGTACTTC. The chain has TRBV19 and TRBJ2-7; possibly TRBD1 for D (5 bases). Germline CDR1 LNHDA, CDR2 SQIVND (reference sequence). Trimming shortened V by 7 bases and J by 1 base, and 14 bases separated the two germline ends. The CDR3 covers 14 residues.

Turning to this clonotype: This may stem from a read error, because a much larger clone lies one nucleotide away. The rearrangement links TRBV7-2 to TRBJ2-7, with D perhaps being TRBD1 or TRBD2 (5 bases each). This CDR3 is 12 amino acids long. Per germline, CDR1 SGHTA and CDR2 FQGNSA. V lost 2 bases to trimming and J lost 7 bases, with 9 bases between them. The CDR3 protein is CASSLQEGEQYF. The CDR3 DNA sequence: TGTGCCAGCAGCTTACAAGAGGGGGAGCAGTACTTC. Combining the CDR3 with reference TRBV7-2 and TRBJ2-7 gives the whole variable domain GAGVSQSPSNKVTEKGKDVELRCDPISGHTALYWYRQSLGQGLEFLIYFQGNSAPDKSGLPSDRFSAERTGGSVSTLTIQRTQQEDSAVYLCASSLQEGEQYFGPGTRLTVT.

This clonotype turned up a few times. The chain couples TRBV27 to TRBJ1-2, with D perhaps TRBD1 (5 bases). CDR1 is MNHEY, CDR2 SMNVEV, per germline (reference sequence). The CDR3 loop spans 13 amino acids. The V gene lost 4 bases and the J gene lost 8 bases, with 14 bases spanning the gap. CDR3 nucleotide sequence: TGTGCCAGCAGTTCAAGGGGAGTTGGCGGCTACACCTTC. Residues: CASSSRGVGGYTF.

Regarding this clonotype: A much larger clone differs from this one at a single base, so this may be a read error. Given the absence of the conserved phenylalanine or tryptophan at the CDR3 end, a read error is likely. The genes are TRBV4-3 and TRBJ2-7; 9 bases are a match to TRBD1. The junction had 4 bases not matched to a gene; V was cut back by 3 bases and J by 1 base. Germline V CDR1 and CDR2: LGHNA, YSLEER. The CDR3 loop spans 15 amino acids. Here the CDR3 DNA reads TGCGCCAGCAGCCAGGGGGACAGGGTATCCTACGAGCAGTACCTC. This translates into CASSQGDRVSYEQYL.

DNA of the CDR3: TGTGCCATCAGTTCGGCGGGGAACACTGAAGCTTTCTTT. Residues: CAISSAGNTEAFF. V usage is TRBV10-3 and J usage is TRBJ1-1; D is ambiguous. Deletions cut 5 bases from V and 1 base from J, with 8 bases between. CDR1 and CDR2 (germline): ENHRY, SYGVKD. This CDR3 is built from 13 residues.

The J gene is TRBJ1-5, the V gene TRBV6-1; tentative D call: TRBD1 (5 bases). Between the trimmed V and J ends, which lost 6 bases and 6 bases, there was a span of 15 bases. CDR3 length: 14 residues. CDR1 is MNHNS, CDR2 SASEGT, per germline. The CDR3 protein is CASSPLDSLQPQHF. CDR3 nucleotide sequence: TGTGCCAGCAGCCCCCTTGACAGTCTTCAGCCCCAGCATTTT.

The rearrangement uses TRBV6-1 and TRBJ1-5; TRBD1 is a possible D gene (6 bases). The CDR3 sequence is 16 residues long. V lost 6 bases and J 6 bases, leaving 21 bases between the germline ends. From germline, CDR1 is MNHNS and CDR2 SASEGT. CDR3 sequence (DNA): TGTGCCAGCAGACACAACTACAGGGATACAAGTCAGCCCCAGCATTTT. It yields the protein CASRHNYRDTSQPQHF.

This clonotype has ten or more counts. The chain joins TRBV7-9 to TRBJ2-7; D gene ambiguous. Germline CDR1 reads SEHNR; CDR2 reads FQNEAQ (reference sequence). The CDR3 has 12 residues. Trimming took 5 bases from V and 2 from J, leaving 7 bases between them. The CDR3 coding sequence is TGTGCCAGCAGCCGACATACCTACGAGCAGTACTTC. It is translated as CASSRHTYEQYF.

Comments on this clonotype: A much bigger clone sits one base away, suggesting this may be a read error. The CDR3 does not close with the conserved phenylalanine or tryptophan, likely indicating a read error. The chain recombines TRBV7-3 with TRBJ2-7; 9 positions agree with TRBD1. Germline V gives CDR1 SGHTA, CDR2 FQGTGA. V was clipped by 5 bases and J by 6 bases; unmatched bases: 14. The CDR3 totals 16 residues. The CDR3, as DNA: TGTGCCAGCAGCCCAGCCCTGGACAGGGGAGGTCCCGAGCAGTACCTC. Protein product: CASSPALDRGGPEQYL.